Below are 4 T cell receptor beta chains sequenced from a single sample in a study of early T cells in non-severe SARS-CoV-2 infection. Using its own MiXCR run on the 5' RACE reads, TCRdb lists one record per CDR3 protein. The sample has about 33,000 distinct CDR3 sequences; over 4.5% are singletons. Sequences were obtained from whole blood. The source of these receptors is an adult who was a healthcare worker with PCR-confirmed SARS-CoV-2 infection or an uninfected control (not recorded which).

This clonotype was recorded many times. V is TRBV6-5 and J is TRBJ1-5; tentative D call: TRBD1 (5 bases). Per the germline V gene, CDR1 is MNHEY and CDR2 is SVGAGI. Trimming shortened V by 7 bases and J by 3 bases, and 16 bases separated the two germline ends. The CDR3 has 15 amino acids. The CDR3 nucleotides read TGTGCCAGCACCTCCCGCGCAGGGCCCAATCAGCCCCAGCATTTT. This gives the protein CASTSRAGPNQPQHF.

This clonotype was seen a few times. The chain combines TRBV6-5 with TRBJ1-1; no firm D call. With 6 bases removed from V and 1 base from J, the gap between germline ends came to 12 bases. CDR1 is MNHEY, CDR2 SVGAGI, per germline. The length of the CDR3 is 14 residues. The CDR3 region is CASREVGQNTEAFF. For the CDR3, the DNA is TGTGCCAGCAGAGAGGTAGGCCAGAACACTGAAGCTTTCTTT.

This clonotype has at least ten counts. The V call is TRBV6-5, the J call TRBJ1-3, with D unresolved. Trimming shortened V by 8 bases and J by 0 bases, and 8 bases separated the two germline ends. CDR3 length equals 13 residues. Germline V gene lookup returns CDR1 MNHEY and CDR2 SVGAGI. The CDR3, as DNA: TGTGCCAGCGGAATAAACTCTGGAAACACCATATATTTT. Residues: CASGINSGNTIYF.

The J gene is TRBJ1-3, the V gene TRBV7-2; D unclear. This CDR3 comprises 15 residues. Trimming removed 1 base at V and 2 bases at J, with 9 bases between. The germline V gene has CDR1 SGHTA and CDR2 FQGNSA. DNA of the CDR3: TGTGCCAGCAGCTTAGGAAGGGTTGCTGGAAACACCATATATTTT. Its protein is CASSLGRVAGNTIYF.